The rows below give T cell receptor beta chains drawn from one sample of a study of shared clonotypes between healthy human individuals. The repertoire was sequenced with immunoSEQ multiplex PCR; TCRdb's copy has only in-frame clones and lacks some. The sample has roughly 2,500,000 clones, over 85% seen once. The sample was naive CD4+ T cells from PBMCs. The source is a man between 18 and 35 years old in good health. Some clones in this sample may be carry-over from other donors' samples. The conserved cysteine and the conserved F or W are not part of the CDR3 here. Only some rows state a clone size, as once, few, many or a class for expanded clones.

v_call,clone_size,j_call,cdr3_aa
TRBV9,.,TRBJ2-2,ASSVGRGALPGELF
TRBV7-6,.,TRBJ2-5,ASSLDHPTRY
TRBV15,.,TRBJ2-1,ATSRVSRENEQF
TRBV4-2,once,TRBJ2-1,ASSPVPPGLVVANEQF
TRBV9,.,TRBJ2-7,ASSVAPSGANYEQY
TRBV11-3,.,TRBJ2-3,ASSLDTGLAELTDTQY
TRBV19,.,TRBJ1-1,ASSIEGGGRPEAF
TRBV5-5,.,TRBJ1-1,ASSPTRGSTEAF
TRBV28,.,TRBJ1-3,ASSLQGARYGNTIY
TRBV9,.,TRBJ2-3,ASARALSTDTQY
TRBV7-9,.,TRBJ1-1,ASSLEGGYTEAF
TRBV19,.,TRBJ2-2,ASSISAGVNTGELF
TRBV5-6,.,TRBJ1-3,ASRMRGALSGNTIY
TRBV19,.,TRBJ2-1,ASSPRRESYEQF
TRBV2,.,TRBJ2-5,ASRAARGGRPQETQY
TRBV19,.,TRBJ1-2,ASGYGYT
TRBV18,.,TRBJ2-5,ASSQAGTGGAETQY
TRBV7-8,.,TRBJ1-4,ASQRGRDLREKLF
TRBV9,.,TRBJ2-7,ASSVGVGSGYEQY
TRBV5-5,.,TRBJ1-1,ASSTPGAGEAAF
TRBV9,.,TRBJ2-1,ASSARGGTSGREEQF
TRBV5-4,.,TRBJ1-4,ASSPGTADEKLF
TRBV27,.,TRBJ1-2,ASSLSGAVNYGYT
TRBV18,.,TRBJ2-2,ASSHTGGNTGELF
TRBV7-9,.,TRBJ1-4,ASSLGVGTNEKLF
TRBV5-5,.,TRBJ1-1,ASSLTTGLTEAF
TRBV19,.,TRBJ2-4,ASSIIALGRSEAKNIQY
TRBV5-1,.,TRBJ1-5,ASSLGDRANQPQH
TRBV5-1,.,TRBJ2-3,ASSFVPSGNTDTQY
TRBV5-1,.,TRBJ1-3,ASSLWSGGAPGNTIY
TRBV9,once,TRBJ2-3,ASSVGDQADTQY
TRBV18,.,TRBJ2-5,ASSPGLQGSGTETQY
TRBV7-9,few,TRBJ2-2,ASSPRTATNTGELF
TRBV18,.,TRBJ2-5,ASSPGTEETQY
TRBV7-9,.,TRBJ1-1,ASSLLPLSTEAF
TRBV28,.,TRBJ2-1,ATRLAGDEQF
TRBV30,.,TRBJ2-2,ASPLNPGLAATGELF
TRBV19,once,TRBJ2-2,ASSSLAGTGELF
TRBV11-2,.,TRBJ2-2,ASSLGLPTGELF
TRBV6-1,.,TRBJ2-2,ASTTGGHGELF
TRBV18,.,TRBJ1-5,ASSPTFNSNQPQH
TRBV27,.,TRBJ2-5,ASSLRGGGETQY
TRBV5-1,.,TRBJ2-5,ASSLVDRGGETQY
TRBV15,.,TRBJ2-1,ATSLPLWLAGSNEQF
TRBV18,.,TRBJ1-2,ASSPTGDYGYT
TRBV6-5,.,TRBJ1-5,ASSGRDINQPQH
TRBV6-6,.,TRBJ1-2,ASILLGGDYGYT
TRBV14,.,TRBJ2-1,ASSQGGTSGKPYNEQF
TRBV5-1,.,TRBJ2-7,ASSSTSGSYEQY
TRBV30,.,TRBJ2-4,AWSAGLGVAIQY
TRBV15,.,TRBJ1-4,ATSRDRPPNEKLF
TRBV28,.,TRBJ1-1,ASSLPGGMNTEAF
TRBV5-1,.,TRBJ2-2,ASSFLAGSTGELF
TRBV7-2,.,TRBJ1-3,ASSVQGSGNTIY
TRBV18,.,TRBJ2-2,ASSQGLARARTGELF
TRBV5-1,.,TRBJ2-7,ASSPDGGLFWSYEQY
TRBV9,.,TRBJ2-2,ASSVDGRLGAGELF